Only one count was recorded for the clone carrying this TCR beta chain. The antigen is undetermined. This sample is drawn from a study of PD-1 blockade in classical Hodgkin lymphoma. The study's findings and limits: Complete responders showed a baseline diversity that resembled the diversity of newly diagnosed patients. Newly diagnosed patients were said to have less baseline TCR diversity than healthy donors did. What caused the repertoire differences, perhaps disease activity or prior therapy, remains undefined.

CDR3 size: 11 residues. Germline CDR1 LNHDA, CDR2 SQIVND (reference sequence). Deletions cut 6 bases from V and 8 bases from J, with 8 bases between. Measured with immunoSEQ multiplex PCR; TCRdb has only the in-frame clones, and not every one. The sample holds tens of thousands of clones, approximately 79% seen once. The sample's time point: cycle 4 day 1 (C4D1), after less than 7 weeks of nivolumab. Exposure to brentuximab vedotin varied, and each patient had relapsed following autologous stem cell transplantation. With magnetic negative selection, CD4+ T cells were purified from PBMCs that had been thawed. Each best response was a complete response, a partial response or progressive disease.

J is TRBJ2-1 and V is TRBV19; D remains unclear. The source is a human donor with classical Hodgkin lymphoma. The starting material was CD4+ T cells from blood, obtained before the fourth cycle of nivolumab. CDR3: CASRIWDEQFF. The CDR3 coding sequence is TGTGCCAGTAGGATCTGGGATGAGCAGTTCTTC.